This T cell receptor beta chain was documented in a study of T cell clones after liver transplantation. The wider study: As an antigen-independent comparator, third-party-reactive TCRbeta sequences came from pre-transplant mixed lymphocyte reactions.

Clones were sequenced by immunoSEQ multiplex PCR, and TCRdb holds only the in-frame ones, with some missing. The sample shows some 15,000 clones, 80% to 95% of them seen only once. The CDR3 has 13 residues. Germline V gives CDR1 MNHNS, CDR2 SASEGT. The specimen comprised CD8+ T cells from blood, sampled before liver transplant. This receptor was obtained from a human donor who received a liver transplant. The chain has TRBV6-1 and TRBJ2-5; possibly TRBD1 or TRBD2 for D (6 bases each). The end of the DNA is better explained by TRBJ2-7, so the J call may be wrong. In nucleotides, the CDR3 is TGTGCCAGCAGAGGGGGGACTCACTACGAGCAGTACTTC. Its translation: CASRGGTHYEQYF.